Below are 26 T cell receptor beta chains sequenced from a single sample in a study of blood T cell repertoires in COVID-19. Sequencing was performed with immunoSEQ multiplex PCR; in TCRdb, only in-frame clones are kept and a portion is missing. Among about 180,000 clones listed, 80% to 90% were seen once. What was sequenced was peripheral blood. These receptors all come from a human donor with active or convalescent COVID-19. The donor label of this sample is uncertain.

CDR3 protein: CASSQEYGIEAFF. CDR3 DNA: TGTGCCAGCAGCCAAGAGTACGGGATCGAAGCTTTCTTT. The gene calls are TRBV3-1 (or the pseudogene TRBV3-2) and TRBJ1-1; D gene unclear. V was trimmed by 0 bases and J by 8 bases, leaving 10 bases between them. This CDR3 contains 13 residues. The germline V gene has CDR1 LGHDT and CDR2 YNNKEL (reference sequence).

The chain carries TRBV5-4 and TRBJ2-7; 10 bases fit TRBD1. V dropped 3 bases and J dropped 4; count of bases not matched to a gene: 7. In germline, CDR1 is SGHNT, CDR2 YYREEE (reference sequence). This CDR3 has 15 amino acids. The CDR3 sequence is CASSWGQGQGYEQYF. CDR3 bases: TGTGCCAGCAGCTGGGGACAGGGGCAGGGATACGAGCAGTACTTC. The entire variable domain, with the rest obtained from reference TRBV5-4 and TRBJ2-7, is as follows: ETGVTQSPTHLIKTRGQQVTLRCSSQSGHNTVSWYQQALGQGPQFIFQYYREEENGRGNFPPRFSGLQFPNYSSELNVNALELDDSALYLCASSWGQGQGYEQYFGPGTRLTVT.

This chain connects TRBV7-8 to TRBJ1-1, with D perhaps matching TRBD1 (6 bases). Germline-derived CDR1 and CDR2 are SGHVS and FQNEAQ. CDR3 length equals 15 residues. With 7 bases removed from V and 1 base from J, the gap between germline ends came to 16 bases. CDR3 sequence: CASIGTTFRNTEAFF. In DNA form, the CDR3 reads TGTGCCAGCATCGGGACAACCTTTAGGAACACTGAAGCTTTCTTT.

This chain joins TRBV24-1 and TRBJ2-3, with TRBD2 matching over 13 bases. This CDR3 comprises 16 residues. Germline V CDR1 and CDR2: KGHDR, SFDVKD. Germline trimming cut 6 bases from V and 1 base from J; bases unmatched to any gene: 3. The CDR3: CATSWTSGSGTDTQYF. The CDR3, as DNA: TGTGCCACCAGTTGGACTAGCGGGAGTGGCACAGATACGCAGTATTTT.

The CDR3 bases are TGTGCCAGCAAAATAATCCACAGGGACCTCGGAAACACCATATATTTT. It encodes CASKIIHRDLGNTIYF. The rearrangement links TRBV6-9 to TRBJ1-3, with D perhaps matching TRBD1 (6 bases). Trimming cost V 7 bases and J 4 bases, with 20 bases left between them. This CDR3 has 16 amino acids. Germline assignment: CDR1 MNHGY and CDR2 SVAAGI.

The chain couples TRBV5-4 to TRBJ2-1; 10 positions agree with TRBD2. J was trimmed by 2 bases and V by 0 bases; bases with no gene match: 2. Germline lookup yields CDR1 SGHNT and CDR2 YYREEE (reference sequence). This CDR3 contains 16 residues. The CDR3, as DNA: TGTGCCAGCAGCTTGGGGGGGACTAGCGCCTACAATGAGCAGTTCTTC. The encoded protein is CASSLGGTSAYNEQFF.

Remarks on this clone: The same CDR3 is also encoded by other DNA sequences in this sample. The J gene is TRBJ2-7, the V gene TRBV27; weak D call: TRBD1 (5 bases). Germline V gives CDR1 MNHEY, CDR2 SMNVEV (reference sequence). This CDR3 has 13 amino acids. The V end lost 2 bases, the J end lost 2 bases, and 7 bases lay between the germline ends. The CDR3 sequence is CASSLTGPYEQYF. The CDR3 DNA reads TGTGCCAGCAGTTTAACAGGCCCCTACGAGCAGTACTTC.

V usage is TRBV9 and J usage is TRBJ1-2, with D possibly being TRBD1 (5 bases). This CDR3 contains 14 residues. CDR1 SGDLS and CDR2 YYNGEE come from the germline V gene. With 1 base removed from V and 2 bases from J, the gap between germline ends came to 9 bases. CDR3 in amino acids: CASSVSGINYGYTF. The CDR3 DNA reads as TGTGCCAGCAGCGTATCAGGGATCAACTATGGCTACACCTTC.

The CDR3 reads CASSDRNGNTIYF. CDR3 DNA: TGTGCCAGCAGTGACAGGAATGGAAACACCATATATTTT. V and J are TRBV6-1 and TRBJ1-3, with no clear D. Germline CDR1 and CDR2: MNHNS and SASEGT. The CDR3 contains 13 residues. The V end lost 3 bases, the J end lost 3 bases, and 6 bases lay between the germline ends.

This clone has a handful of counts. J is TRBJ2-1 and V is TRBV7-9, with TRBD2 as a possible D gene (6 bases). V lost 2 bases and J 7 bases, leaving 12 bases between the germline ends. The CDR3 totals 14 residues. The germline V gene has CDR1 SEHNR and CDR2 FQNEAQ (reference sequence). This CDR3 is CASSLTGEGNEQFF. CDR3 DNA: TGTGCCAGCAGCTTAACGGGGGAAGGGAATGAGCAGTTCTTC.

The chain recombines TRBV11-3 with TRBJ2-5; no clear D. Germline values: CDR1 SGHNT, CDR2 YENEEA. Trimming removed 0 bases at V and 4 bases at J, with 6 bases between. This CDR3 has 13 amino acids. This chain's CDR3 is CASSLDQSETQYF. CDR3 bases: TGTGCCAGCAGCTTAGATCAATCAGAGACCCAGTACTTC.

The rearrangement links TRBV4-2 to TRBJ2-3; 7 bases line up with TRBD1. The CDR3 loop spans 16 amino acids. CDR1 LGHNA and CDR2 YNFKEQ come from the germline V gene. Trimming cost V 0 bases and J 2 bases; bases outside gene matches: 5. For the CDR3, the DNA is TGTGCCAGCAGCCAAGATATACAGGGGACCACAGATACGCAGTATTTT. Translation: CASSQDIQGTTDTQYF.

The chain recombines TRBV9 with TRBJ1-4; TRBD1 might be the D (6 bases). V gave up 3 bases and J gave up 4 bases, with 10 bases separating them. The V gene's germline CDR1 is SGDLS and CDR2 YYNGEE. The CDR3 is 14 residues long. Written as DNA, the CDR3 is TGTGCCAGCAGCGGAGGGGGACGTAATGAAAAACTGTTTTTT. Translation gives CASSGGGRNEKLFF.

This clone appeared a single time. CDR3 residues: CASRTGAPLWEQYF. CDR3 bases: TGTGCCAGCCGGACAGGGGCCCCCTTATGGGAGCAGTACTTC. The J gene is TRBJ2-7, the V gene TRBV6-5; the match to TRBD1 covers 9 bases. Germline values: CDR1 MNHEY, CDR2 SVGAGI. This CDR3 spans 14 amino acids. The ends lost 8 bases at V and 7 bases at J; junction bases unmatched: 12.

The V call is TRBV11-3, the J call TRBJ2-3; TRBD1 is a possible D gene (6 bases). The CDR3 sequence is 16 residues long. Trimming removed 5 bases from V and 2 bases from J, with 17 bases in between. The germline CDR1 and CDR2 sequences are SGHNT and YENEEA. CDR3 loop: CASSPGDGQNTDTQYF. The DNA for the CDR3 is TGTGCCAGCAGCCCAGGGGACGGACAAAACACAGATACGCAGTATTTT.

This chain links TRBV24-1 with TRBJ2-1; unclear D gene. Germline V gene lookup returns CDR1 KGHDR and CDR2 SFDVKD. V gave up 8 bases and J gave up 10 bases, with 17 bases separating them. This CDR3 is 13 amino acids long. The CDR3 is CATNDQRVKEQFF. CDR3 in DNA: TGTGCCACCAATGACCAACGGGTCAAAGAGCAGTTCTTC.

In its sample, this clone was seen a few times. The chain carries TRBV5-1 and TRBJ2-3; D is ambiguous. V was shortened by 0 bases and J by 4 bases, with 3 bases between the two germline ends. This CDR3 comprises 12 residues. Germline V gene lookup returns CDR1 SGHRS and CDR2 YFSETQ. CDR3 bases: TGCGCCAGCAGCTTGGCCTCAGATACGCAGTATTTT. Amino acids: CASSLASDTQYF.

V is TRBV5-1 and J is TRBJ2-2, with 9 bases matching TRBD2. This CDR3 region has 15 residues. Trimming cost V 4 bases and J 5 bases; bases outside gene matches: 6. Germline-derived CDR1 and CDR2 are SGHRS and YFSETQ. DNA of the CDR3: TGCGCCAGCAGCCTTAGCGGGGGAGGTACCGGGGAGCTGTTTTTT. It is translated as CASSLSGGGTGELFF. The complete variable domain, with remaining parts taken from reference TRBV5-1 and TRBJ2-2, reads KAGVTQTPRYLIKTRGQQVTLSCSPISGHRSVSWYQQTPGQGLQFLFEYFSETQRNKGNFPGRFSGRQFSNSRSEMNVSTLELGDSALYLCASSLSGGGTGELFFGEGSRLTVL.

The chain has TRBV4-1 and TRBJ2-3; TRBD2 aligns across 10 bases. This CDR3 contains 17 residues. V lost 1 base, J lost 2 bases, and 6 bases stayed unmatched. The germline gives CDR1 MGHRA, CDR2 YSYEKL. Here the CDR3 DNA reads TGCGCCAGCAGCCAAGCCCTACTAGCGGGGATCACAGATACGCAGTATTTT. Translating gives CASSQALLAGITDTQYF.

V is TRBV19 and J is TRBJ2-7, with 9 bases aligning to TRBD1. This CDR3 is 15 amino acids long. CDR1 and CDR2 from the germline V gene are LNHDA and SQIVND (reference sequence). V was pared by 5 bases and J by 3 bases, with 8 bases of the junction left unmatched. The CDR3 nucleotides are TGTGCCAGTAGTCGGGCCAGGGGACAGGGCTACGAGCAGTACTTC. Translation: CASSRARGQGYEQYF. Drawing the rest from reference TRBV19 and TRBJ2-7, the complete variable domain is DGGITQSPKYLFRKEGQNVTLSCEQNLNHDAMYWYRQDPGQGLRLIYYSQIVNDFQKGDIAEGYSVSREKKESFPLTVTSAQKNPTAFYLCASSRARGQGYEQYFGPGTRLTVT.

The genes are TRBV7-9 and TRBJ1-1, with 8 nucleotides matching TRBD1. V gave up 3 bases and J gave up 5 bases; unmatched junction bases: 8. In germline, CDR1 is SEHNR, CDR2 FQNEAQ (reference sequence). The CDR3 extends over 15 amino acids. CDR3 sequence (DNA): TGTGCCAGCAGCTTTTTCAGGGGGCGAGGGACTGAAGCTTTCTTT. Its protein is CASSFFRGRGTEAFF.

The V call is TRBV2, the J call TRBJ2-5, with 11 bases lining up with TRBD2. Germline V lookup: CDR1 SNHLY, CDR2 FYNNEI. The CDR3 runs to 16 residues. The V segment lost 7 bases and the J segment 5 bases; nucleotides outside the gene matches: 12. CDR3 residues: CASTFSNLAGGETQYF. The CDR3, as DNA: TGTGCCAGCACGTTTTCGAATTTAGCGGGAGGGGAGACCCAGTACTTC.

This clone occurred a few times. The genes are TRBV2 and TRBJ1-6; TRBD1 aligns across 9 bases. Germline assignment: CDR1 SNHLY and CDR2 FYNNEI. V trimming: 2 bases; J trimming: 7 bases; junction bases outside the gene matches: 3. The CDR3 runs to 15 residues. CDR3 in amino acids: CASSERTGANSPLHF. The CDR3 DNA reads TGTGCCAGCAGTGAAAGGACAGGGGCGAATTCACCCCTCCACTTT.

The chain couples TRBV18 to TRBJ1-1, with D unclear. V was cut by 0 bases and J by 0 bases, with 5 bases left in between. The CDR3 has 14 amino acids. Germline V gene lookup returns CDR1 KGHSH and CDR2 LQKENI. CDR3 nucleotide sequence: TGTGCCAGCTCACCACCATCGGTGAACACTGAAGCTTTCTTT. Amino acids: CASSPPSVNTEAFF. Combining the CDR3 with reference TRBV18 and TRBJ1-1 gives the whole variable domain NAGVMQNPRHLVRRRGQEARLRCSPMKGHSHVYWYRQLPEEGLKFMVYLQKENIIDESGMPKERFSAEFPKEGPSILRIQQVVRGDSAAYFCASSPPSVNTEAFFGQGTRLTVV.

Note on this clone: Relative to the germline gene, one junction end is altered; a read error may explain this. V usage is TRBV15 and J usage is TRBJ2-3; 7 bases match TRBD2. Germline V gives CDR1 LNHNV, CDR2 YYDKDF (reference sequence). The CDR3 is made up of 15 amino acids. CDR3 residues: CATSRDLGPAGDPFF. CDR3 in DNA: TGTGCCACCAGCAGAGACCTTGGGCCGGCGGGGGACCCCTTTTTT.

The chain has TRBV30 and TRBJ2-3, with 7 bases lining up with TRBD2. Germline V gene sequence: CDR1 GTSNPN, CDR2 SVGIG (reference sequence). V lost 5 bases and J lost 4; bases outside the gene matches: 12. CDR3 length equals 15 residues. CDR3 nucleotides: TGTGCCTGGGGCGGTTGGGCGGGAGCTCCAGATACGCAGTATTTT. It specifies CAWGGWAGAPDTQYF. The full variable domain, in which reference TRBV30 and TRBJ2-3 provide the parts outside the CDR3, is SQTIHQWPATLVQPVGSPLSLECTVEGTSNPNLYWYRQAAGRGLQLLFYSVGIGQISSEVPQNLSASRPQDRQFILSSKKLLLSDSGFYLCAWGGWAGAPDTQYFGPGTRLTVL.